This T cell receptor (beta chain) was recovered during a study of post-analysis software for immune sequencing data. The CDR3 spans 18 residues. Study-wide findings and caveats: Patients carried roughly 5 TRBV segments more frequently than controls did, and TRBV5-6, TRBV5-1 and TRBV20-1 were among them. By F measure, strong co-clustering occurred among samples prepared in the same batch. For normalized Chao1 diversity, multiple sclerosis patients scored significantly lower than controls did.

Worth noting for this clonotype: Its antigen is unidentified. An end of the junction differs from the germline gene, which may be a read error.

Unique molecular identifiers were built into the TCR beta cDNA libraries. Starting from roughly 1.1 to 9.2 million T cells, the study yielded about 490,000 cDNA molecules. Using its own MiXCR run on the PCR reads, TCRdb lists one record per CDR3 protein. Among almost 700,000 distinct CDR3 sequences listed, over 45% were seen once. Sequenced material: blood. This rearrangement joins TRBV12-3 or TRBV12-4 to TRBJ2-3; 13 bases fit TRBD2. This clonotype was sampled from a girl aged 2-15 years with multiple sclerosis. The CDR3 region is CASSPGTSGEGRTDTEYF. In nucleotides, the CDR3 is TGTGCCAGCAGCCCCGGGACTAGCGGGGAGGGGCGCACAGATACGGAGTATTTT.